This T cell receptor (beta chain) was captured by sequencing in a study of blood T cell repertoires in COVID-19 (dated by TCRdb to about 2020). Describing the broader study: Samples covering the acute and convalescent phases of COVID-19 were provided by collaborators in the United States, Italy and Spain. The prospective study material was composed of cDNA or gDNA derived from T cells, B-cell-depleted T cells, or PBMCs. Subjects who had been exposed to COVID-19, were actively infected with it, or had recovered from it provided the deeply sampled blood TCRbeta repertoires that made up the dataset. The repertoires were released in a freely available public database intended as a resource for research on the immune response to SARS-CoV-2. Samples were obtained from the ongoing ImmuneRACE study (first 160 participants) and from approximately 1,200 subjects provided by 6 global collaborators. The sample metadata nearly always contained a de-identified subject ID, COVID-19 status, age in years and sex. Where HLA class I and class II types were available, the types were taken from metadata supplied by the sample provider, not from assay-based typing.

Points the paper makes about the study in general: The amount of clinical and demographic metadata varied by source and participant and was provided uncurated.

Collaborating institutions collected whole blood in K2EDTA tubes following their own protocols. For TCRbeta analysis, collaborators shipped samples in one of three forms: frozen whole blood, isolated PBMCs, or DNA extracted from either of those sample types. TCRbeta CDR3 regions were amplified from genomic DNA using the immunoSEQ Assay, a bias-controlled multiplex PCR. On the study's bioinformatics: Nucleated cell counts per sample were estimated from amplification of reference gene primers within the assay. To quantify the absolute abundance of each unique TCRbeta CDR3 rearrangement, sequence reads were collapsed and filtered. For each sample, productive Simpson clonality was calculated as the square root of Simpson's diversity index across productive rearrangements. In TCRdb, the immuneACCESS table is reduced to in-frame sequences with V and J assigned. These tables do not hold every clone; where another copy was compared, an unresolved V gene accounts for under half, and the others remain unexplained. V and J calls and clone size are as listed in that table; D and trimming were resolved from the DNA. This sample is represented by approximately 65,000 clones; over 60% of them were singletons. The ten largest clones capture approximately 23% of the sample.

To note about this clone: The antigen it recognizes is unknown. Base quality data are lacking; no much larger clone is found one base away.

The germline V gene gives CDR1 as SNHLY and CDR2 as FYNNEI. Its CDR3 holds 15 amino acids, cysteine through phenylalanine. The only DNA kept is the CDR3, 45 bases in frame from the first base. V gives up 1 base and J gives up 9 bases, and the segment between their germline ends measures 17 bases. The clonotype was recovered from a human donor in a cohort sampled during active COVID-19. Sequences were obtained from peripheral blood. Recombination connected TRBV2 to TRBJ2-3, and perhaps TRBD1 as D gene, on 6 matching bases. CDR3 sequence: CASSEGGPGYGTQYF. The nucleotide sequence is TGTGCCAGCAGTGAAGGGGGGCCGGGGTATGGCACGCAGTATTTT. The full variable domain, with segments outside the CDR3 supplied by the reference TRBV2 and TRBJ2-3 proteins, appears as EPEVTQTPSHQVTQMGQEVILRCVPISNHLYFYWYRQILGQKVEFLVSFYNNEISEKSEIFDDQFSVERPDGSNFTLKIRSTKLEDSAMYFCASSEGGPGYGTQYFGPGTRLTVL.